The 23 T cell receptor beta chains below come from one sample, sequenced in a study of T-cell reconstitution after alpha-beta-depleted transplantation in children. A library of TCRbeta sequences, prepared with unique molecular identifiers, was generated. TCRdb passed the PCR reads through MiXCR, listing each CDR3 protein once. In the table there are a few hundred thousand distinct CDR3 sequences, over 25% of which are singletons. The sequenced sample was PBMCs, obtained before TCRalphabeta/CD19-depleted stem cell transplant. These receptors all come from a boy in the first two years of life with Wiskott-Aldrich syndrome, due to receive a stem cell transplant.

In its sample, this clonotype was seen a few times. The chain links TRBV18 to TRBJ2-1; 7 positions match TRBD2. Losses at the gene ends were 1 base for V and 2 bases for J; bases not matched to a gene: 5. The CDR3 runs 16 residues. From germline, CDR1 is KGHSH and CDR2 LQKENI. CDR3 amino acids: CASSPLGLGTYNEQFF. The CDR3 DNA reads as TGTGCCAGCTCACCACTCGGACTAGGTACCTACAATGAGCAGTTCTTC.

The rearrangement links TRBV4-1 to TRBJ2-7; D is uncertain. The V gene lost 1 base and the J gene lost 0 bases, with 7 bases spanning the gap. Germline V gene lookup returns CDR1 MGHRA and CDR2 YSYEKL. CDR3 length equals 14 residues. The CDR3 region has the DNA TGCGCCAGCAGCCAAGGACGGAACTCCTACGAGCAGTACTTC. Translated: CASSQGRNSYEQYF.

The sample holds a few counts of this clonotype. The rearrangement joins TRBV3-1 to TRBJ1-6; 7 bases match TRBD1. Germline assignment: CDR1 LGHDT and CDR2 YNNKEL (reference sequence). This CDR3 has 13 residues. V shed 0 bases, J shed 14 bases, and the junction held 4 bases outside the gene matches. CDR3 in amino acids: CASSQDTGATLHF. The CDR3 DNA reads TGTGCCAGCAGCCAAGATACAGGGGCCACCCTCCACTTT.

The chain recombines TRBV5-1 with TRBJ2-7; D remains ambiguous. The germline gives CDR1 SGHRS, CDR2 YFSETQ. Trimming removed 0 bases from V and 6 bases from J, with 4 bases in between. There are 11 residues in the CDR3. As DNA, the CDR3 is TGCGCCAGCAGCTTGGATGTCGAGCAGTACTTC. Translating gives CASSLDVEQYF.

The rearrangement links TRBV6-5 to TRBJ2-5; no reliable D call. The CDR3 loop spans 13 amino acids. Germline loops: CDR1 MNHEY, CDR2 SVGAGI. V was shortened by 0 bases and J by 5 bases, with 7 bases between the two germline ends. In nucleotides, the CDR3 is TGTGCCAGCAGTTACTCGGGCAGGGAGACCCAGTACTTC. Translation gives CASSYSGRETQYF.

On this clonotype: A junction boundary mismatches the germline segment, possibly from a read error. V usage is TRBV7-2 and J usage is TRBJ2-2, with a weak D call TRBD2 (6 bases). The CDR3 sequence is 14 residues long. The germline V gene encodes CDR1 SGHTA and CDR2 FQGNSA. The CDR3 region has the DNA TGTGCCATCAGCTTAGATGGAGGGTCCGGGGAGCTGTTTTTT. Translating gives CAISLDGGSGELFF.

The chain uses TRBV28 and TRBJ2-3; TRBD1 matches 8 bases. The germline V gene encodes CDR1 MDHEN and CDR2 SYDVKM. The V gene end was trimmed by 3 bases and the J gene end by 0 bases; junction bases not matched to a gene: 5. The CDR3 extends over 16 amino acids. In nucleotides, the CDR3 is TGTGCCAGCAGTTTTTGGAGACAGGGGAGCACAGATACGCAGTATTTT. Its translation is CASSFWRQGSTDTQYF.

The rearrangement uses TRBV27 and TRBJ2-1, with a tentative D call TRBD2 (6 bases). Germline V gene sequence: CDR1 MNHEY, CDR2 SMNVEV (reference sequence). The CDR3 loop spans 15 amino acids. V lost 6 bases and J 4 bases, leaving 16 bases between the germline ends. In DNA form, the CDR3 reads TGTGCCAGCAGCTCGACTAGAGCACTATACAATGAGCAGTTCTTC. Amino acid sequence: CASSSTRALYNEQFF.

The chain is built from TRBV10-3 and TRBJ2-3; D remains ambiguous. The CDR3 consists of 14 residues. CDR1 ENHRY and CDR2 SYGVKD come from the germline V gene. The ends were cut back, 0 bases at V and 4 bases at J, with 8 bases in the middle. The CDR3 DNA is TGTGCCATCAGTGAGTCACGGGTCTCAGATACGCAGTATTTT. This sequence encodes CAISESRVSDTQYF.

The rearrangement uses TRBV12-3 or TRBV12-4 and TRBJ2-3; 7 bases are a match to TRBD1. CDR3 length equals 15 residues. V dropped 5 bases and J dropped 2; count of bases not matched to a gene: 7. CDR3 nucleotide sequence: TGTGCCAGCAGTCTGGGGACAGTCCCCACAGATACGCAGTATTTT. Its protein is CASSLGTVPTDTQYF.

The chain employs TRBV7-2 and TRBJ1-5; D gene ambiguous. V lost 4 bases, J lost 1 base, and 5 bases lay in between. Germline CDR1 SGHTA, CDR2 FQGNSA. This CDR3 region has 13 residues. CDR3: CASSWKSNQPQHF. CDR3 nucleotide sequence: TGTGCCAGCAGCTGGAAAAGCAATCAGCCCCAGCATTTT. Variable domain in full (rest from reference TRBV7-2 and TRBJ1-5): GAGVSQSPSNKVTEKGKDVELRCDPISGHTALYWYRQSLGQGLEFLIYFQGNSAPDKSGLPSDRFSAERTGGSVSTLTIQRTQQEDSAVYLCASSWKSNQPQHFGDGTRLSIL.

The chain joins TRBV27 to TRBJ1-6; D perhaps matches TRBD1 (5 bases). V lost 2 bases and J 7 bases, leaving 12 bases between the germline ends. CDR3 length equals 15 residues. Germline-derived CDR1 and CDR2 are MNHEY and SMNVEV (reference sequence). The CDR3 sequence is CASSLGRPGNSPLHF. The DNA for the CDR3 is TGTGCCAGCAGTTTAGGCCGCCCAGGGAATTCACCCCTCCACTTT.

This clonotype was found a few times. This chain links TRBV24-1 with TRBJ2-5; 9 nucleotides align to TRBD1. J was trimmed by 7 bases and V by 4 bases; bases with no gene match: 6. The CDR3 has 14 residues. Per the germline V gene, CDR1 is KGHDR and CDR2 is SFDVKD. The CDR3 bases are TGTGCCACCAGTGAACAGGGGGCTGGACTGACCCAGTACTTC. Residues: CATSEQGAGLTQYF.

The chain uses TRBV5-1 and TRBJ2-2; 8 positions match TRBD2. The CDR3 extends over 15 amino acids. Losses at the gene ends were 0 bases for V and 6 bases for J; bases not matched to a gene: 4. Per the germline V gene, CDR1 is SGHRS and CDR2 is YFSETQ. This CDR3 reads CASSLVSGIPGELFF. CDR3 bases: TGCGCCAGCAGCTTGGTTAGCGGGATCCCCGGGGAGCTGTTTTTT.

The chain combines TRBV18 with TRBJ2-1; 11 nucleotides line up with TRBD2. V shed 6 bases, J shed 2 bases, and the junction held 9 bases outside the gene matches. The CDR3 runs to 17 residues. Germline CDR1 is KGHSH and CDR2 is LQKENI. The CDR3 region has the DNA TGTGCCAGCTCCCAACTAGCGGGAGACGCAGCCTACAATGAGCAGTTCTTC. Protein sequence: CASSQLAGDAAYNEQFF.

In its sample, this clonotype was seen a few times. The V call is TRBV5-1, the J call TRBJ2-2; D ambiguous. V was clipped by 5 bases and J by 0 bases, with 11 bases between them. The CDR3 totals 15 residues. From germline, CDR1 is SGHRS and CDR2 YFSETQ. This CDR3 reads CASRATRTNTGELFF. DNA of the CDR3: TGCGCCAGCAGGGCTACGCGGACGAACACCGGGGAGCTGTTTTTT.

The chain recombines TRBV12-3 or TRBV12-4 with TRBJ2-4; D is unresolved. The CDR3 covers 14 residues. V lost 1 base to trimming and J lost 4 bases, with 8 bases between them. CDR3 bases: TGTGCCAGCAGTTTAGGGCCACTAAAAAACATTCAGTACTTC. Encoded protein: CASSLGPLKNIQYF.

The chain uses TRBV6-2 or TRBV6-3 and TRBJ1-2; D is uncertain. The CDR3 has 12 residues. V was shortened by 6 bases and J by 6 bases, with 11 bases between the two germline ends. Per the germline V gene, CDR1 is MNHEY and CDR2 is SVGEGT. CDR3 sequence (DNA): TGTGCCAGCAGACTCGGAATAGATGGCTACACCTTC. Its protein is CASRLGIDGYTF.

The chain couples TRBV6-1 to TRBJ2-7; 8 bases are a match to TRBD2. The CDR3 totals 15 residues. Germline values: CDR1 MNHNS, CDR2 SASEGT. The junction had 9 bases not matched to a gene; V was cut back by 6 bases and J by 2 bases. CDR3 region: CASSEPGLGTYEQYF. The DNA for the CDR3 is TGTGCCAGCAGCGAACCGGGACTAGGGACCTACGAGCAGTACTTC.

The V and J genes are TRBV5-6 and TRBJ2-1, with 10 bases matching TRBD2. J gave up 5 bases and V 4 bases, and 6 bases lay outside the gene matches. The CDR3 is 15 residues long. Looked up from germline, CDR1 is SGHDT and CDR2 is YYEEEE. The CDR3 protein is CASSQGLAFNNEQFF. The CDR3, as DNA: TGTGCCAGCAGCCAGGGACTAGCGTTTAACAATGAGCAGTTCTTC.

The chain couples TRBV15 to TRBJ2-6; weak D call: TRBD2 (5 bases). CDR1 and CDR2 from the germline V gene are LNHNV and YYDKDF (reference sequence). V lost 0 bases and J lost 2, with 14 bases in between. The CDR3 length is 18 residues. The CDR3 sequence: CATSRDHSAGAGANVLTF. Written as DNA, the CDR3 is TGTGCCACCAGCAGAGATCATAGTGCCGGGGCTGGGGCCAACGTCCTGACTTTC.

CDR3 amino acids: CASSLGRTGETQYF. The CDR3 DNA follows: TGTGCCAGCAGCTTAGGCAGGACAGGGGAGACCCAGTACTTC. This chain uses TRBV11-3 with TRBJ2-5; 8 bases are shared with TRBD1. After removal of 1 base from V and 5 bases from J, the junction contained 3 bases not matched to a gene. This CDR3 comprises 14 residues. Germline lookup yields CDR1 SGHNT and CDR2 YENEEA.

The J gene is TRBJ2-7, the V gene TRBV5-1; D might be TRBD2 (6 bases). Deletions cut 4 bases from V and 0 bases from J, with 11 bases between. The CDR3 runs to 14 residues. In germline, CDR1 is SGHRS, CDR2 YFSETQ. CDR3 nucleotide sequence: TGCGCCAGCAGCACTAGCTTACTCTCCTACGAGCAGTACTTC. It encodes CASSTSLLSYEQYF. Variable domain in full (rest from reference TRBV5-1 and TRBJ2-7): KAGVTQTPRYLIKTRGQQVTLSCSPISGHRSVSWYQQTPGQGLQFLFEYFSETQRNKGNFPGRFSGRQFSNSRSEMNVSTLELGDSALYLCASSTSLLSYEQYFGPGTRLTVT.